This is a list of T cell receptor beta chains from one sample in a study of blood T cell repertoires in COVID-19. Method: immunoSEQ multiplex PCR; TCRdb's copy keeps in-frame clones and lacks some. The sample includes some 150,000 clones, approximately 89% seen only once; the top ten take around 1.6%. Specimen: peripheral blood. The receptors were gathered from a human donor in a cohort sampled during active COVID-19. Both conserved end residues are trimmed from each CDR3.

v_call	j_call	cdr3_aa
TRBV12-5	TRBJ2-1	ASTPGQANNEQF
TRBV2	TRBJ1-1	ASIPSGRGWNTEAF
TRBV7-2	TRBJ2-3	ASSILAGGSTDTQY
TRBV2	TRBJ2-1	ASSDFWAGGYNEQF
TRBV5-6	TRBJ1-1	ASSSQLNTEAF
TRBV2	TRBJ2-3	ASSEASGGADTQY
TRBV12-5	TRBJ2-6	ASGIQAGSTGANVLT
TRBV7-8	TRBJ2-7	ASKVRGRYEQY
TRBV18	TRBJ2-7	ASSPLGVSYEQY
TRBV7-9	TRBJ2-1	ASSGTSGGTSYNEQF
TRBV4-3	TRBJ1-2	ASSQGLTTGVRAYGYT
TRBV3-1/TRBV3-2	TRBJ1-5	ASSQDNITPQPQH
TRBV5-1	TRBJ1-3	ASSPQQGGGSGNTIY
TRBV18	TRBJ2-2	ASSLPEVTGELF
TRBV7-9	TRBJ2-1	ASTYTGGVNYNEQF
TRBV5-8	TRBJ1-1	ASSLVSVAF
TRBV6-6	TRBJ2-1	ASRDGSSYNEQF
TRBV7-2	TRBJ1-6	ASSSFGRDNSPLH
TRBV6-2/TRBV6-3	TRBJ2-7	ASSYVTGGSYEQY
TRBV5-1	TRBJ1-2	ASSPNDRGYGYT
TRBV2	TRBJ2-7	ASTFGHSITYEQY
TRBV14	TRBJ1-2	ASSQDKAAHYGYT
TRBV5-1	TRBJ2-7	ASSRDRAPQKSYEQY
TRBV4-3	TRBJ1-6	ASSQDPGYNSPLH
TRBV6-2/TRBV6-3	TRBJ1-2	ASSRAGTEYGYT
TRBV9	TRBJ2-1	ASSPYGGQGYNEQF
TRBV20-1	TRBJ1-1	SARRGLEAF
TRBV5-6	TRBJ1-2	ASSFQTGGYGYT
TRBV18	TRBJ2-2	ASRREGDTGELF
TRBV4-1	TRBJ2-1	ASSQAHANEQF
TRBV7-9	TRBJ1-1	ASSPGGVDTEAF
TRBV5-1	TRBJ1-3	ASSYGQGNTIY
TRBV6-1	TRBJ1-6	ASSETSGSYNSPLH
TRBV6-6	TRBJ1-2	ASSYNLNRGHGYT
TRBV27	TRBJ2-3	ASSPLLRQITDTQY
TRBV6-5	TRBJ1-3	ASRTPGQGANTIY
TRBV9	TRBJ2-3	ASRRLAEDTQY
TRBV5-8	TRBJ2-4	ASSLIPRDIQY
TRBV29-1	TRBJ1-4	SVGDRTGNEKLF
TRBV6-5	TRBJ2-1	ASSYVPRGAVNEQF
TRBV7-9	TRBJ1-1	ASSLPRVLNTEAF
TRBV25-1	TRBJ2-2	ASSEAGTNTGELF
TRBV29-1	TRBJ1-2	SVEGIGDYGYT
TRBV7-9	TRBJ1-5	ASSLGAGGNQPQH
TRBV29-1	TRBJ2-3	SADGGADTDTQY
TRBV7-9	TRBJ1-1	ASSEQGSGTEAF